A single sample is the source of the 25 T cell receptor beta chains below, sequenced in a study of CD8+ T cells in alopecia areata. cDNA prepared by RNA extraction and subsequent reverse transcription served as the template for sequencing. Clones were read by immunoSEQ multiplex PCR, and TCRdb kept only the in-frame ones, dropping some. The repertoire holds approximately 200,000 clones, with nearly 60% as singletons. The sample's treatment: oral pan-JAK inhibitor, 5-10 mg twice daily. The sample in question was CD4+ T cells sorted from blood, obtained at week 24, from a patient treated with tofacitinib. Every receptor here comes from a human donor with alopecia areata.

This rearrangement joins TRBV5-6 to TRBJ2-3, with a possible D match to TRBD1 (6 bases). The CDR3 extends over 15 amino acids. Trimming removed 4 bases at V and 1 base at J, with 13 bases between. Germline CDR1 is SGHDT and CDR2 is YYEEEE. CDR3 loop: CASSPTGWGTDTQYF. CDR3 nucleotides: TGTGCCAGCAGCCCTACAGGGTGGGGCACAGATACGCAGTATTTT. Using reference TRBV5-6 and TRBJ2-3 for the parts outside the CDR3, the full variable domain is DAGVTQSPTHLIKTRGQQVTLRCSPKSGHDTVSWYQQALGQGPQFIFQYYEEEERQRGNFPDRFSGHQFPNYSSELNVNALLLGDSALYLCASSPTGWGTDTQYFGPGTRLTVL.

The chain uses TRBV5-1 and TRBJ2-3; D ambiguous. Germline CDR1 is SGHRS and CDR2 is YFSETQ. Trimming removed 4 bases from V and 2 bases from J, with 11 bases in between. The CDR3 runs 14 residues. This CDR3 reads CASSLSSFTDTQYF. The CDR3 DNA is TGCGCCAGCAGCCTCAGTTCGTTCACAGATACGCAGTATTTT.

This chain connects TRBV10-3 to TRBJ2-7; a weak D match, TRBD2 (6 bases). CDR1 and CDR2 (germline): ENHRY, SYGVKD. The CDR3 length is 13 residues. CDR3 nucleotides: TGTGCAGCGTCGCGGGATCATTCCTACGAGCAGTACTTC. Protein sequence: CAASRDHSYEQYF.

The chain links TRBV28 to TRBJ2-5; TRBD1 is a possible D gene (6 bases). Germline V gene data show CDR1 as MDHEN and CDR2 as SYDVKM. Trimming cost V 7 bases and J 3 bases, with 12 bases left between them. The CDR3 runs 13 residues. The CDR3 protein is CASTSGVEETQYF. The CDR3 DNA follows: TGTGCCAGCACCTCAGGGGTAGAAGAGACCCAGTACTTC.

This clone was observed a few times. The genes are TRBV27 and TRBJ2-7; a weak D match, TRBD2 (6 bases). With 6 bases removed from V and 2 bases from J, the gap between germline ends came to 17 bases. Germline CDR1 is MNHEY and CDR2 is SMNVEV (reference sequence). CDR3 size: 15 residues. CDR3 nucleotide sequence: TGTGCCAGCAGGCCCTACAGCGGAGGGGCCTACGAGCAGTACTTC. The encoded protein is CASRPYSGGAYEQYF.

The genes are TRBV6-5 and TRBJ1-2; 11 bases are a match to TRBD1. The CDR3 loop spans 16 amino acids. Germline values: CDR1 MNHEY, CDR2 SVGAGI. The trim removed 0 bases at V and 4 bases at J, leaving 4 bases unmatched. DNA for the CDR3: TGTGCCAGCAGTTACTCGAGGACAGGGGGCGGCTATGGCTACACCTTC. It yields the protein CASSYSRTGGGYGYTF.

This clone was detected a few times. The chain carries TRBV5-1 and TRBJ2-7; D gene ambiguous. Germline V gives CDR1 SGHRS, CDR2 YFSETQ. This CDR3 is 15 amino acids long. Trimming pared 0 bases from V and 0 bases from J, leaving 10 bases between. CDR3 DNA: TGCGCCAGCAGCTTGGAGGGAAGGAGCTCCTACGAGCAGTACTTC. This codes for CASSLEGRSSYEQYF.

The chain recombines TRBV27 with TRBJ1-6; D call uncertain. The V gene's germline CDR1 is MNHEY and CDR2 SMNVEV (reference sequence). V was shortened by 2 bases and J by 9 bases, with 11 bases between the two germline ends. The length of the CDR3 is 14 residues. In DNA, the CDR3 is TGTGCCAGCAGTTTAGGTCAAATGCGTTCACCCCTCCACTTT. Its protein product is CASSLGQMRSPLHF.

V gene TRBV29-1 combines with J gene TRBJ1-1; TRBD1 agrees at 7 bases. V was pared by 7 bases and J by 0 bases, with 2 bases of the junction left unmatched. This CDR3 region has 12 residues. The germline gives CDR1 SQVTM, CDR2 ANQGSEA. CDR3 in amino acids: CSADRMNTEAFF. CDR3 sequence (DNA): TGCAGCGCGGACAGGATGAACACTGAAGCTTTCTTT.

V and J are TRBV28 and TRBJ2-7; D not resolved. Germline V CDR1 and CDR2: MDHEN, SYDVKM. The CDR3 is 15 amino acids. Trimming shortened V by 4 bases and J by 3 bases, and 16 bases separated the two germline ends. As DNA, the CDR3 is TGTGCCAGCAGTTCACCGATTGTCAGCTTCTACGAGCAGTACTTC. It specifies CASSSPIVSFYEQYF.

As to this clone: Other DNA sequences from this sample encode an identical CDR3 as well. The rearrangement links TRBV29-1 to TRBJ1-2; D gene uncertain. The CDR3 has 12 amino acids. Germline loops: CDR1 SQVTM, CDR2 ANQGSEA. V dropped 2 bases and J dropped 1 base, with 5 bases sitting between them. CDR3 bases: TGCAGCGTTGAACGGGGTAACTATGGCTACACCTTC. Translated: CSVERGNYGYTF.

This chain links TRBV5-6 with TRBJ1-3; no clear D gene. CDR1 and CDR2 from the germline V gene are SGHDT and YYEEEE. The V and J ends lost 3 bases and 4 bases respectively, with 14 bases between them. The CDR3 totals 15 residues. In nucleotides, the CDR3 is TGTGCCAGCAGCTCCCTGGTATCCAGCGGAAACACCATATATTTT. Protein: CASSSLVSSGNTIYF.

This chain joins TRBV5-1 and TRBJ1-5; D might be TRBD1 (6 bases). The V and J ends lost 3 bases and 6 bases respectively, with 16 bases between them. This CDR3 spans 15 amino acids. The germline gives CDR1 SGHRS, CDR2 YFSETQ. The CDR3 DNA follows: TGCGCCAGCAGCTCGGGTACAGGGCTCGGTCAGCCCCAGCATTTT. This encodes CASSSGTGLGQPQHF. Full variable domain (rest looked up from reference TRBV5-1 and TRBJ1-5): KAGVTQTPRYLIKTRGQQVTLSCSPISGHRSVSWYQQTPGQGLQFLFEYFSETQRNKGNFPGRFSGRQFSNSRSEMNVSTLELGDSALYLCASSSGTGLGQPQHFGDGTRLSIL.

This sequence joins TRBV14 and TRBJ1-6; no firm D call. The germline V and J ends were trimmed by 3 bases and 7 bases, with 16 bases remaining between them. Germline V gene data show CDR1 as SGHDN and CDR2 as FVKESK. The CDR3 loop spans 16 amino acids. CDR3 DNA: TGTGCCAGCAGCCAGGTTCGTCTTCTCGCGAATTCACCCCTCCACTTT. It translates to CASSQVRLLANSPLHF.

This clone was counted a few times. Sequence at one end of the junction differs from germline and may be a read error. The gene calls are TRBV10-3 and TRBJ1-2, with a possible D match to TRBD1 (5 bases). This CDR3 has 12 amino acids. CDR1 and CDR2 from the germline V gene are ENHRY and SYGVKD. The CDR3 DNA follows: TGTGCCATCAGTGAGCGGGGGGACCGCCCCCACTTC. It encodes CAISERGDRPHF.

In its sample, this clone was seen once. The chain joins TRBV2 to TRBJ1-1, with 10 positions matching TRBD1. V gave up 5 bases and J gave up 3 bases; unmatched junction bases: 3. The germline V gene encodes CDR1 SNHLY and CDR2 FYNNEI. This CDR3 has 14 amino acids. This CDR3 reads CASSSDRGYTEAFF. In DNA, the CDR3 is TGTGCCAGCAGTTCGGACAGGGGGTACACTGAAGCTTTCTTT.

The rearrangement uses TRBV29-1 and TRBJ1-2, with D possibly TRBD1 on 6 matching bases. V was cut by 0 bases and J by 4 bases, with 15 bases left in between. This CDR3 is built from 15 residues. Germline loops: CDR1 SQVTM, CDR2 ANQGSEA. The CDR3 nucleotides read TGCAGCGTTGAAGATTCTCAGGGGACCATCTATGGCTACACCTTC. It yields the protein CSVEDSQGTIYGYTF.

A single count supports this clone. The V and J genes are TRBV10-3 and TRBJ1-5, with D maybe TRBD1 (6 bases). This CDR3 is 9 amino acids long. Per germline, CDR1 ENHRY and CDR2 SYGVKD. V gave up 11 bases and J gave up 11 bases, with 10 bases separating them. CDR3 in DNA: TGTGCCTCCAGGGGAACCCAGCATTTT. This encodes CASRGTQHF.

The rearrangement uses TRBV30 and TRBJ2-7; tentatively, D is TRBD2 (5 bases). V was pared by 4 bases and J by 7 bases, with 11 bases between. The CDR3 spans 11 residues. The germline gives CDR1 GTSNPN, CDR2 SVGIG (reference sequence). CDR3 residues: CAWNRREEQYF. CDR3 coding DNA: TGTGCCTGGAATCGACGGGAAGAGCAGTACTTC.

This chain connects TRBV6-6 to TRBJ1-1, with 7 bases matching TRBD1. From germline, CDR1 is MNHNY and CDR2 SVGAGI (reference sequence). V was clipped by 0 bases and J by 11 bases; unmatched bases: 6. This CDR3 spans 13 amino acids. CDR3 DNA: TGTGCCAGCAGTTACTCCGTTGACAGGGAGGCTTTCTTT. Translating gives CASSYSVDREAFF.

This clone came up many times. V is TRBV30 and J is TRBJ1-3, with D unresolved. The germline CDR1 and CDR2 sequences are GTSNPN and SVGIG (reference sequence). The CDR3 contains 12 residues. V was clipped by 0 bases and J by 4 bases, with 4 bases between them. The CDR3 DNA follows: TGTGCCTGGAGTGTACAGGGAAACACCATATATTTT. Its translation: CAWSVQGNTIYF.

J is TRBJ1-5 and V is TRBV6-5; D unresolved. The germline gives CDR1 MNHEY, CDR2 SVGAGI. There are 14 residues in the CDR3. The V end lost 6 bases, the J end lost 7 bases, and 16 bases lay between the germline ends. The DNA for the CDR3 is TGTGCCAGCAGCAAGGACGGTCAACGGCAGCCCCAGCATTTT. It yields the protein CASSKDGQRQPQHF.

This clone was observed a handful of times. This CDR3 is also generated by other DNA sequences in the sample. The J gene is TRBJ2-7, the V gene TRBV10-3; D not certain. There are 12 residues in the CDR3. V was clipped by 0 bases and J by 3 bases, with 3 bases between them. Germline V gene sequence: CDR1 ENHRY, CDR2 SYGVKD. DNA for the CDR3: TGTGCCATCAGTGAGTCCAGCTACGAGCAGTACTTC. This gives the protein CAISESSYEQYF.

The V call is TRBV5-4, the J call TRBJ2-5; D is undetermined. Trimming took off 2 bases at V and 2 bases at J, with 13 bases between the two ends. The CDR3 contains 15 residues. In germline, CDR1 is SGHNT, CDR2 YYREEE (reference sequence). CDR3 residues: CASSLPHRVQETQYF. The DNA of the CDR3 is TGTGCCAGCAGCTTACCCCACCGGGTTCAAGAGACCCAGTACTTC. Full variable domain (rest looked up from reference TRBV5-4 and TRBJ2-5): ETGVTQSPTHLIKTRGQQVTLRCSSQSGHNTVSWYQQALGQGPQFIFQYYREEENGRGNFPPRFSGLQFPNYSSELNVNALELDDSALYLCASSLPHRVQETQYFGPGTRLLVL.

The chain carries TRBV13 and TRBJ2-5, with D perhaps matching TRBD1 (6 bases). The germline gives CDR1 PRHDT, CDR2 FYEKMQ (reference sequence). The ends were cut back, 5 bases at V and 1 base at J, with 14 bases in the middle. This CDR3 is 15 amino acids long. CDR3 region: CASSLLGQSQETQYF. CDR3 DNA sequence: TGTGCCAGCAGCCTCCTAGGACAGTCCCAAGAGACCCAGTACTTC.